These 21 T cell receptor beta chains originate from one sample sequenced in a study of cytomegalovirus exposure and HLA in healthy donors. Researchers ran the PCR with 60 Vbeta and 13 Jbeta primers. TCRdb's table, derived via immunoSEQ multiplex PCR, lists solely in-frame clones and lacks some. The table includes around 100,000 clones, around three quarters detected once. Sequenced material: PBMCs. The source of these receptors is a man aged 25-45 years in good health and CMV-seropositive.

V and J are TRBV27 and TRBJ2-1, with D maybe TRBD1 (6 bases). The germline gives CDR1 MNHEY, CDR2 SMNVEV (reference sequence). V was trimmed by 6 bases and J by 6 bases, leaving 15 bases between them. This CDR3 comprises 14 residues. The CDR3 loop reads CASRGHGAGNEQFF. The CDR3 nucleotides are TGTGCCAGCAGGGGACACGGGGCCGGCAATGAGCAGTTCTTC.

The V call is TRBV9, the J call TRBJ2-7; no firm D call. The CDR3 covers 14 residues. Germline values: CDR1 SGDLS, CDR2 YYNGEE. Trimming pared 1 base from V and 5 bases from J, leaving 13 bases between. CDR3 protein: CASSVTPERNEQYF. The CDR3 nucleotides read TGTGCCAGCAGCGTAACCCCAGAGAGGAACGAGCAGTACTTC.

The CDR3 here is CASSVENGGLADTQYF. CDR3 coding DNA: TGTGCCAGCAGCGTAGAAAACGGGGGGTTAGCAGATACGCAGTATTTT. This chain joins TRBV9 and TRBJ2-3; TRBD2 agrees at 7 bases. The CDR3 has 16 amino acids. With V trimmed by 0 bases and J by 4 bases, 8 bases remained unmatched. The germline CDR1 and CDR2 sequences are SGDLS and YYNGEE. Drawing the rest from reference TRBV9 and TRBJ2-3, the complete variable domain is DSGVTQTPKHLITATGQRVTLRCSPRSGDLSVYWYQQSLDQGLQFLIQYYNGEERAKGNILERFSAQQFPDLHSELNLSSLELGDSALYFCASSVENGGLADTQYFGPGTRLTVL.

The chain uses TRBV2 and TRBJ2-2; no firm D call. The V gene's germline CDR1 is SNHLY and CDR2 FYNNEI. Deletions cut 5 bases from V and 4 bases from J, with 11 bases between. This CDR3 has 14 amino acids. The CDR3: CASSMRQTTGELFF. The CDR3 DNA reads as TGTGCCAGCAGTATGAGGCAGACCACCGGGGAGCTGTTTTTT. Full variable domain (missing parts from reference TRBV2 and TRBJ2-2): EPEVTQTPSHQVTQMGQEVILRCVPISNHLYFYWYRQILGQKVEFLVSFYNNEISEKSEIFDDQFSVERPDGSNFTLKIRSTKLEDSAMYFCASSMRQTTGELFFGEGSRLTVL.

The CDR3: CASSLQGGDTGELFF. The CDR3 nucleotides are TGTGCCAGCAGCTTACAGGGCGGCGACACCGGGGAGCTGTTTTTT. The rearrangement links TRBV7-3 to TRBJ2-2; D is possibly TRBD1 (5 bases). The germline V gene encodes CDR1 SGHTA and CDR2 FQGTGA. The CDR3 is 15 amino acids. Trimming pared 2 bases from V and 3 bases from J, leaving 10 bases between.

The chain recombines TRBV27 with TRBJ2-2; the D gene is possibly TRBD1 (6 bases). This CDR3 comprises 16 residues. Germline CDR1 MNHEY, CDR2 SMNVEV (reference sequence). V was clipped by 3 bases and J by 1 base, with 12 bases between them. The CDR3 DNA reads TGTGCCAGCAGTTTCCCACAGGGTTTGAACACCGGGGAGCTGTTTTTT. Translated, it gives CASSFPQGLNTGELFF.

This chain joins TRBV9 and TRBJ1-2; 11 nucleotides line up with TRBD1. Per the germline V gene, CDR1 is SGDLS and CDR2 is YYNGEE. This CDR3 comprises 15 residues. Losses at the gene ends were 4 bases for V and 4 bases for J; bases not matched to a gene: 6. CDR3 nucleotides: TGTGCCAGCAGCCCCGGGACAGGGGGTTCCTATGGCTACACCTTC. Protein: CASSPGTGGSYGYTF.

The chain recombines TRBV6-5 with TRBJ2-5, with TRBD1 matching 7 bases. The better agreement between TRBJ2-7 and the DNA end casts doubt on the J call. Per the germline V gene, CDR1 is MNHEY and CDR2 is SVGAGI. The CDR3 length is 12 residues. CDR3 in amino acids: CASTGGHDEQYF. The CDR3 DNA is TGTGCCAGCACAGGGGGACATGACGAGCAGTACTTC.

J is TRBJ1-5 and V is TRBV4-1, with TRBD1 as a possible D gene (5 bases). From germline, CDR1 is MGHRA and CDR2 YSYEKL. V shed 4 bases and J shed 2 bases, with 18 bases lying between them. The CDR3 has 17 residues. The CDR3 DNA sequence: TGCGCCAGCAGCCCCTCCAATTGGGGCAGGGGCAATCAGCCCCAGCATTTT. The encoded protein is CASSPSNWGRGNQPQHF.

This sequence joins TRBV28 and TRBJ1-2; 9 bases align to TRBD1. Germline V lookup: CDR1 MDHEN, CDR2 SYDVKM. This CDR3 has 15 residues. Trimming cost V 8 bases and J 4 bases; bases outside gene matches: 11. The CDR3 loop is CASLAGDRESYGYTF. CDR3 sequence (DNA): TGTGCCAGCCTGGCGGGGGACAGGGAGAGCTATGGCTACACCTTC.

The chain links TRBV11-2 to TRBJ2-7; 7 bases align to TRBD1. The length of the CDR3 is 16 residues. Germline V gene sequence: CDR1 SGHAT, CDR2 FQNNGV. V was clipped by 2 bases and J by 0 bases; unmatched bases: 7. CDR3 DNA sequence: TGTGCCAGCAGCTTATTCGGGACAGTCTCCTCCTACGAGCAGTACTTC. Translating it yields CASSLFGTVSSYEQYF.

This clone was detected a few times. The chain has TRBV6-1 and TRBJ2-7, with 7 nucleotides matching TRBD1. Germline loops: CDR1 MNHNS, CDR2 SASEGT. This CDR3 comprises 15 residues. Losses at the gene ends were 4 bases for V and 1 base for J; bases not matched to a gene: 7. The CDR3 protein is CASSAPDRYSYEQYF. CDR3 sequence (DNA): TGTGCCAGCAGTGCCCCGGACAGGTATTCCTACGAGCAGTACTTC.

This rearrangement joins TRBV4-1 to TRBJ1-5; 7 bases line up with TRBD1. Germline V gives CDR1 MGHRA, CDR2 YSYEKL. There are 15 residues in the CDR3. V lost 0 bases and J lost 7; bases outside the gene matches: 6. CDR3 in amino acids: CASSQDGGGEQPQHF. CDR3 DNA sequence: TGCGCCAGCAGCCAAGATGGAGGGGGCGAGCAGCCCCAGCATTTT.

DNA of the CDR3: TGTGCCAGCAGCCAACCTACAGGGGGTGGTTCACCCCTCCACTTT. Its translation: CASSQPTGGGSPLHF. The rearrangement uses TRBV5-4 and TRBJ1-6; 8 bases align to TRBD1. J lost 9 bases, V lost 4 bases, and 9 bases had no gene match. Looked up from germline, CDR1 is SGHNT and CDR2 is YYREEE (reference sequence). The CDR3 is made up of 15 amino acids.

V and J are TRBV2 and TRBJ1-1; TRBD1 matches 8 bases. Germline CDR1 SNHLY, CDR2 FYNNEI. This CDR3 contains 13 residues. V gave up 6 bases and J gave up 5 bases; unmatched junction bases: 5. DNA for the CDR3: TGTGCCAGCAGAGACAGGGGTAGAACTGAAGCTTTCTTT. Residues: CASRDRGRTEAFF. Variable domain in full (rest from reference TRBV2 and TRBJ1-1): EPEVTQTPSHQVTQMGQEVILRCVPISNHLYFYWYRQILGQKVEFLVSFYNNEISEKSEIFDDQFSVERPDGSNFTLKIRSTKLEDSAMYFCASRDRGRTEAFFGQGTRLTVV.

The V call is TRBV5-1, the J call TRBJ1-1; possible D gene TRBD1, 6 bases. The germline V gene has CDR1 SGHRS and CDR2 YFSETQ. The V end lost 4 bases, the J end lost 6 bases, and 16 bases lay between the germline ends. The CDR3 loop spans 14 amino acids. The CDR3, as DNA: TGCGCCAGCAGCCAGGACAGTTACGACCCTGAAGCTTTCTTT. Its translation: CASSQDSYDPEAFF.

The CDR3: CACERNTEAFF. The CDR3 bases are TGTGCCTGTGAGCGTAACACTGAAGCTTTCTTT. The chain uses TRBV30 and TRBJ1-1; no reliable D call. The CDR3 runs to 11 residues. The V and J ends lost 6 bases and 2 bases respectively, with 7 bases between them. Germline lookup yields CDR1 GTSNPN and CDR2 SVGIG (reference sequence).

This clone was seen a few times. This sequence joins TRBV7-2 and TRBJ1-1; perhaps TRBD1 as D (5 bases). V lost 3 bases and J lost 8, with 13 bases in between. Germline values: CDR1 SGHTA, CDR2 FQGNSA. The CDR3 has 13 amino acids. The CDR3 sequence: CASSFSEGTEAFF. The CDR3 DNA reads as TGTGCCAGCAGCTTCTCGGAGGGGACCGAAGCTTTCTTT.

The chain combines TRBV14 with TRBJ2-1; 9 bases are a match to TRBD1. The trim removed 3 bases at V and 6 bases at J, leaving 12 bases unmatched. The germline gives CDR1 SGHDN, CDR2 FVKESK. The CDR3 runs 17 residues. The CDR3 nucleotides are TGTGCCAGCAGCCAGCCCCGCTACAGGGGGCGAAGCAATGAGCAGTTCTTC. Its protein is CASSQPRYRGRSNEQFF. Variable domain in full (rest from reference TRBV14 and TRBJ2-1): EAGVTQFPSHSVIEKGQTVTLRCDPISGHDNLYWYRRVMGKEIKFLLHFVKESKQDESGMPNNRFLAERTGGTYSTLKVQPAELEDSGVYFCASSQPRYRGRSNEQFFGPGTRLTVL.

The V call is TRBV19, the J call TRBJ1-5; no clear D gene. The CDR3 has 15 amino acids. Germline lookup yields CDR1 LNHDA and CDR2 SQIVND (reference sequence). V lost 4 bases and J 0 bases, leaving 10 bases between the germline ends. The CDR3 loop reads CASSRREFSNQPQHF. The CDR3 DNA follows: TGTGCCAGTAGTAGACGGGAGTTTAGCAATCAGCCCCAGCATTTT.

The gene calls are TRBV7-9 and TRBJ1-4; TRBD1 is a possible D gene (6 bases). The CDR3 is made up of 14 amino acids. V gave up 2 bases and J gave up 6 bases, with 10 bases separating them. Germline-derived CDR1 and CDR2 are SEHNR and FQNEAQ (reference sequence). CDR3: CASSLNRADEKLFF. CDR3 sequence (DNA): TGTGCCAGCAGCTTAAACAGGGCCGATGAAAAACTGTTTTTT.